These T cell receptor beta chains were read from a single sample in a study of shared clonotypes between healthy human individuals. Libraries were prepared by immunoSEQ multiplex PCR; TCRdb keeps only in-frame clonotypes and omits some of them. The table has 2 million to 2.5 million clones, approximately 94% seen once; the top ten hold 0.85% to 1.3%. The sample was naive CD8+ T cells sorted from blood. These TCRs come from a man aged 18 to 35 in good health. CDR3s include the opening cysteine and the closing phenylalanine or tryptophan. D genes are given only for firm matches. The listing skips clone size in some rows; elsewhere it reads once, few, many or a size class.

D gene,J gene,V gene,clone size,CDR3 protein,CDR3 DNA
TRBD1,TRBJ2-7,TRBV5-1,.,CASSRTGSSYEQYF,TGCGCCAGCAGCCGGACAGGAAGCTCCTACGAGCAGTACTTC
.,TRBJ1-2,TRBV4-3,.,CASSQDQAGESYGYTF,TGCGCCAGCAGCCAAGATCAGGCAGGGGAAAGCTATGGCTACACCTTC
.,TRBJ1-1,TRBV30,.,CAWSSVNTEAFF,TGTGCCTGGAGTAGTGTGAACACTGAAGCTTTCTTT
.,TRBJ1-6,TRBV4-1,.,CASSQVRGGNSPLHF,TGCGCCAGCAGCCAAGTTAGAGGGGGGAATTCACCCCTCCACTTT
.,TRBJ1-2,TRBV9,.,CASSVDPDRANYGYTF,TGTGCCAGCAGCGTAGACCCTGACAGAGCTAACTATGGCTACACCTTC
.,TRBJ2-3,TRBV4-3,.,CASSRDSPDTQYF,TGCGCCAGCAGCCGTGACAGCCCAGATACGCAGTATTTT
.,TRBJ2-6,TRBV4-1,.,CASSPTTKSGANVLTF,TGCGCCAGCAGCCCGACAACAAAATCTGGGGCCAACGTCCTGACTTTC
.,TRBJ2-2,TRBV6-5,.,CASGIYAGELFF,TGTGCCAGCGGGATTTACGCCGGGGAGCTGTTTTTT
.,TRBJ2-6,TRBV6-5,.,CASAVIPSGANVLTF,TGTGCCAGCGCGGTAATACCTTCTGGGGCCAACGTCCTGACTTTC
TRBD1,TRBJ2-1,TRBV5-6,.,CASSSSLTGGHNEQFF,TGTGCCAGCAGCTCGTCTTTGACAGGGGGCCACAATGAGCAGTTCTTC
TRBD1,TRBJ1-2,TRBV29-1,.,CSVDQVFRTGNYGYTF,TGCAGCGTTGATCAGGTCTTTAGGACAGGCAACTATGGCTACACCTTC
TRBD1,TRBJ2-4,TRBV9,.,CASSGTGHIQYF,TGTGCCAGCAGCGGGACAGGGCACATTCAGTACTTC
TRBD1,TRBJ1-1,TRBV9,few,CASSAGETGGAPTEAFF,TGTGCCAGCAGCGCGGGGGAGACAGGGGGCGCACCCACTGAAGCTTTCTTT